Described below is a single TCR beta chain sequence and its context. Looked up from germline, CDR1 is SGHTA and CDR2 is FQGTGA. V gave up 5 bases and J gave up 5 bases, with 9 bases separating them. This CDR3 has 12 residues. This record comes from a study of cytomegalovirus exposure and HLA in healthy donors. The PCR contained 60 Vbeta and 13 Jbeta primers. Profiling relied on immunoSEQ multiplex PCR, and the TCRdb table lists in-frame clones only, not all of them. The sample lists more than 110,000 clones, about 70% seen once, with around 3.6% in the top ten. The sequenced sample consisted of PBMCs. This TCR came from a man aged 18 to 35 in good health and CMV-seronegative. The V and J genes are TRBV7-3 and TRBJ2-5; no firm D call. Written as DNA, the CDR3 is TGTGCCAGCAGCCGCGACGGGGAGACCCAGTACTTC. It encodes CASSRDGETQYF.